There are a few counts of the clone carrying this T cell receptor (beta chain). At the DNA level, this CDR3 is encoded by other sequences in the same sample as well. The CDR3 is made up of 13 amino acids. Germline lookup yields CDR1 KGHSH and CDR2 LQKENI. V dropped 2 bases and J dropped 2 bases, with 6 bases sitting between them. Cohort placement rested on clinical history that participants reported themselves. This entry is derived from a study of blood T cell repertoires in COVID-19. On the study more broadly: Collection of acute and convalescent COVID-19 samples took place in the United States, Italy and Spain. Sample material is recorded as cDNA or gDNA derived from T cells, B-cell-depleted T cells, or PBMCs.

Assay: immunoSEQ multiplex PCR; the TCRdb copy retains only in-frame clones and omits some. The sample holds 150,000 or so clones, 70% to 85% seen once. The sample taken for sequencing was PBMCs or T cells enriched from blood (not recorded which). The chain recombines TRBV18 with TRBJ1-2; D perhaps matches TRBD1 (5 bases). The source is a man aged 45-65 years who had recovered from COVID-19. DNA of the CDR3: TGTGCCAGCTCACCAGACAGAAACTATGGCTACACCTTC. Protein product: CASSPDRNYGYTF.